These 16 T cell receptor beta chains came from one sample sequenced in a study of CD8 T cells in ankylosing spondylitis. TCRdb passed the 5' RACE reads through MiXCR, listing each CDR3 protein once. This table has about 160,000 distinct CDR3 sequences, around 20% appearing once. The sequenced sample consisted of blood, either unsorted or a sorted T cell fraction (not recorded which). The source of these receptors is a male donor with ankylosing spondylitis or in good health (not recorded which).

This clonotype has just a few counts. The gene calls are TRBV7-9 and TRBJ2-1, with TRBD2 matching 11 bases. The germline V gene has CDR1 SEHNR and CDR2 FQNEAQ (reference sequence). The J segment lost 10 bases and the V segment lost 4 bases, leaving 6 bases of the junction unmatched. The CDR3 is 14 amino acids. The CDR3 DNA reads TGTGCCAGCAGCTGGGGGACTAGCGGAACAGAGCAGTTCTTC. It yields the protein CASSWGTSGTEQFF.

This clonotype was counted ten times or more. The chain uses TRBV7-3 and TRBJ2-3; 11 nucleotides align to TRBD2. Germline CDR1 and CDR2: SGHTA and FQGTGA. This CDR3 contains 16 residues. V dropped 0 bases and J dropped 7; count of bases not matched to a gene: 6. CDR3 bases: TGTGCCAGCAGCTTAACGGCGACTAGCGGGGCTAATACGCAGTATTTT. Translated: CASSLTATSGANTQYF.

This clonotype came up many times. The rearrangement links TRBV27 to TRBJ2-1, with D uncertain. V lost 2 bases, J lost 0 bases, and 8 bases lay in between. CDR1 and CDR2 (germline): MNHEY, SMNVEV (reference sequence). This CDR3 region has 15 residues. The DNA for the CDR3 is TGTGCCAGCAGTTTACAGAGGAACTCCTACAATGAGCAGTTCTTC. Translated: CASSLQRNSYNEQFF.

The chain is built from TRBV7-9 and TRBJ2-3; maybe TRBD2 (6 bases). This CDR3 is 17 amino acids long. CDR1 and CDR2 (germline): SEHNR, FQNEAQ (reference sequence). Trimming took off 5 bases at V and 1 base at J, with 19 bases between the two ends. The CDR3 loop reads CASSEITPGLGTDTQYF. The CDR3 region has the DNA TGTGCCAGCAGCGAAATTACACCGGGACTTGGCACAGATACGCAGTATTTT.

V is TRBV27 and J is TRBJ1-2; perhaps TRBD1 as D (5 bases). The V gene's germline CDR1 is MNHEY and CDR2 SMNVEV (reference sequence). The CDR3 is 18 residues long. V gave up 0 bases and J gave up 0 bases, with 17 bases separating them. This CDR3 is CASSLSPGGVHSNYGYTF. For the CDR3, the DNA is TGTGCCAGCAGTTTATCGCCCGGGGGGGTACACTCTAACTATGGCTACACCTTC.

There are many counts of this clonotype. Here the CDR3 reads CATSDLQGGSVGELFF. Written as DNA, the CDR3 is TGTGCCACCAGTGATTTGCAAGGTGGGAGTGTCGGGGAGCTGTTTTTT. This chain connects TRBV24-1 to TRBJ2-2; D might be TRBD2 (5 bases). V lost 0 bases and J lost 7, with 14 bases in between. Germline V gene data show CDR1 as KGHDR and CDR2 as SFDVKD. CDR3 length equals 16 residues.

This clonotype was seen many times. The chain uses TRBV24-1 and TRBJ2-2; D ambiguous. Looked up from germline, CDR1 is KGHDR and CDR2 is SFDVKD. V was cut by 3 bases and J by 1 base, with 17 bases left in between. CDR3 length: 18 amino acids. The CDR3 reads CATSDPTGVGENTGELFF. The CDR3 DNA follows: TGTGCCACCAGTGATCCGACTGGGGTTGGGGAGAACACCGGGGAGCTGTTTTTT.

The V gene is TRBV7-9, the J gene TRBJ2-2, with a weak D call TRBD2 (5 bases). The V gene's germline CDR1 is SEHNR and CDR2 FQNEAQ (reference sequence). The CDR3 is made up of 17 amino acids. Between the trimmed V and J ends, which lost 5 bases and 0 bases, there was a span of 16 bases. CDR3 in amino acids: CASSRASGTTNTGELFF. The CDR3, as DNA: TGTGCCAGCAGCCGAGCCAGCGGCACTACGAACACCGGGGAGCTGTTTTTT. The full variable domain, completed using reference TRBV7-9 and TRBJ2-2, is DTGVSQNPRHKITKRGQNVTFRCDPISEHNRLYWYRQTLGQGPEFLTYFQNEAQLEKSRLLSDRFSAERPKGSFSTLEIQRTEQGDSAMYLCASSRASGTTNTGELFFGEGSRLTVL.

The chain combines TRBV5-1 with TRBJ2-1; 11 positions match TRBD2. The CDR3 totals 14 residues. V shed 3 bases, J shed 6 bases, and the junction held 2 bases outside the gene matches. Germline-derived CDR1 and CDR2 are SGHRS and YFSETQ. This chain's CDR3 is CASSSGTSGNEQFF. The CDR3 DNA reads TGCGCCAGCAGCTCCGGGACTAGCGGCAATGAGCAGTTCTTC.

This clonotype was counted at least ten times. The CDR3 spells CSASRTGVDYGYTF. The CDR3 DNA follows: TGCAGTGCTAGCAGGACAGGGGTAGACTATGGCTACACCTTC. The chain carries TRBV20-1 and TRBJ1-2; TRBD1 matches 9 bases. The J segment lost 3 bases and the V segment lost 3 bases, leaving 5 bases of the junction unmatched. The CDR3 is 14 amino acids. Germline CDR1 and CDR2: DFQATT and SNEGSKA (reference sequence).

This clonotype was observed at least ten times. This chain joins TRBV10-3 and TRBJ2-1, with D hard to call. CDR3 length: 17 amino acids. The germline V gene encodes CDR1 ENHRY and CDR2 SYGVKD. V lost 0 bases and J lost 5, with 17 bases in between. The CDR3 DNA sequence: TGTGCCATCAGTGAGTCGAGGAGACAATCCAACCACAATGAGCAGTTCTTC. Translating gives CAISESRRQSNHNEQFF.

The sample holds many counts of this clonotype. V and J are TRBV12-3 or TRBV12-4 and TRBJ1-5; D may be TRBD1 (6 bases). This CDR3 comprises 14 residues. Trimming cost V 6 bases and J 6 bases, with 15 bases left between them. CDR3 sequence reads: CASRVWGGVQPQHF. Here the CDR3 DNA reads TGTGCCAGCAGGGTTTGGGGGGGCGTTCAGCCCCAGCATTTT.

The chain employs TRBV3-1 and TRBJ2-1, with 9 bases lining up with TRBD2. Unmatched junction bases numbered 15, after V lost 0 bases and J lost 9 bases. Germline-derived CDR1 and CDR2 are LGHDT and YNNKEL (reference sequence). This CDR3 has 18 amino acids. The CDR3 DNA follows: TGTGCCAGCAGCCAAGAGACGGGGCGGGAGGGACTAAGGAGTGAGCAGTTCTTC. Protein: CASSQETGREGLRSEQFF.

This clonotype was counted at least ten times. The genes are TRBV28 and TRBJ2-2; the D gene could be TRBD1 or TRBD2 (5 bases each). The CDR3 contains 15 residues. V was shortened by 5 bases and J by 3 bases, with 13 bases between the two germline ends. Germline values: CDR1 MDHEN, CDR2 SYDVKM. The CDR3 coding sequence is TGTGCCAGCAGTCCAGGGACCTTGGACACCGGGGAGCTGTTTTTT. The encoded protein is CASSPGTLDTGELFF.

Many counts were recorded for this clonotype. The chain carries TRBV10-3 and TRBJ2-1, with D uncertain. This CDR3 region has 11 residues. The V gene's germline CDR1 is ENHRY and CDR2 SYGVKD. V was pared by 5 bases and J by 6 bases, with 5 bases between. This CDR3 reads CAISYSNEQFF. Written as DNA, the CDR3 is TGTGCCATCAGTTACAGCAATGAGCAGTTCTTC.

This clonotype was picked up a small number of times. V usage is TRBV20-1 and J usage is TRBJ2-1, with 11 positions matching TRBD2. The trim removed 3 bases at V and 7 bases at J, leaving 8 bases unmatched. This CDR3 has 15 residues. The germline V gene has CDR1 DFQATT and CDR2 SNEGSKA (reference sequence). CDR3 loop: CSASDASGRKNEQFF. DNA for the CDR3: TGCAGTGCTAGCGACGCTAGCGGGAGGAAGAATGAGCAGTTCTTC.